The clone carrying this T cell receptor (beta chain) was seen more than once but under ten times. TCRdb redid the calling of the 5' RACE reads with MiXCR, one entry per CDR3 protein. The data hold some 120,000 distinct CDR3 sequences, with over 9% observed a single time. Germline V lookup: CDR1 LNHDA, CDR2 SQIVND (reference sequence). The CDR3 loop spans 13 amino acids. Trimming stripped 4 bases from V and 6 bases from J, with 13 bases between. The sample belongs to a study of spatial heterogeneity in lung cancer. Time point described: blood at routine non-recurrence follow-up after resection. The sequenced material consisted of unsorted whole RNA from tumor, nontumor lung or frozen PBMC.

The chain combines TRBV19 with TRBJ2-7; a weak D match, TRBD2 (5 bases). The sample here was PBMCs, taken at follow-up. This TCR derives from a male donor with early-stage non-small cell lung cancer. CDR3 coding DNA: TGTGCCAGTAGTAAGTTTGAGGGCGGCGAGCAGTACTTC. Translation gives CASSKFEGGEQYF. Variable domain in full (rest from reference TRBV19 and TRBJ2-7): DGGITQSPKYLFRKEGQNVTLSCEQNLNHDAMYWYRQDPGQGLRLIYYSQIVNDFQKGDIAEGYSVSREKKESFPLTVTSAQKNPTAFYLCASSKFEGGEQYFGPGTRLTVT.